The T cell receptor (beta chain) described here comes from a study of T cell responses to AZD1222 COVID-19 vaccine. Profiled with immunoSEQ multiplex PCR; TCRdb holds only in-frame clones, not every one. The table has 95,000 to 150,000 clones, 85% to 90% seen once. V shed 1 base, J shed 7 bases, and the junction held 7 bases outside the gene matches. This CDR3 comprises 15 residues. The germline CDR1 and CDR2 sequences are MNHNS and SASEGT. This receptor was obtained from an adult in good health. The chain carries TRBV6-1 and TRBJ1-5, with TRBD1 identical over 7 bases. The sample consisted of peripheral blood, taken on day 0 of AZD1222 vaccination. The CDR3: CASSEVQGGHQPQHF. The CDR3 DNA sequence: TGTGCCAGCAGTGAAGTCCAGGGGGGGCACCAGCCCCAGCATTTT.